Shown below are 28 T cell receptor beta chains from a single sample sequenced in a study of cytomegalovirus exposure and HLA in healthy donors. The primer mix had 60 Vbeta and 13 Jbeta primers. The method was immunoSEQ multiplex PCR; TCRdb's version includes in-frame clones alone and lacks a portion of them. This sample carries about 140,000 clones, about three quarters of them seen once, and the ten largest clones take roughly 3.8%. The sample was PBMCs. These receptor sequences come from a male donor in good health and CMV-seronegative.

The chain joins TRBV12-5 to TRBJ2-1; 11 bases are shared with TRBD2. This CDR3 spans 15 amino acids. CDR1 LGHNT and CDR2 FRNRAP come from the germline V gene. After removal of 1 base from V and 8 bases from J, the junction contained 4 bases not matched to a gene. The CDR3 DNA is TGTGCTAGTGGTTTGGGTAGCGGGGGGGCTTATGAGCAGTTCTTC. This gives the protein CASGLGSGGAYEQFF.

The V gene is TRBV10-3, the J gene TRBJ2-1, with D perhaps TRBD2 (6 bases). CDR3 length equals 13 residues. CDR1 ENHRY and CDR2 SYGVKD come from the germline V gene. The CDR3 nucleotides read TGTGCATTATCGGGACTCCAGGGCGATGAGCAGTTCTTC. It yields the protein CALSGLQGDEQFF.

This clone was seen only a few times. The V and J genes are TRBV27 and TRBJ2-4; D perhaps matches TRBD2 (6 bases). This CDR3 is built from 15 residues. The germline V gene has CDR1 MNHEY and CDR2 SMNVEV (reference sequence). The germline V and J ends were trimmed by 4 bases and 8 bases, with 18 bases remaining between them. In nucleotides, the CDR3 is TGTGCCAGCAGTTCCGTGGGGCGGGATAGGGACATTCAGTACTTC. It translates to CASSSVGRDRDIQYF.

The J gene is TRBJ1-6, the V gene TRBV7-9; the D is unclear. There are 15 residues in the CDR3. The V and J ends lost 2 bases and 8 bases respectively, with 13 bases between them. The germline V gene has CDR1 SEHNR and CDR2 FQNEAQ (reference sequence). This CDR3 reads CASSLSEGGDSPLHF. The CDR3 coding sequence is TGTGCCAGCAGCTTAAGTGAGGGAGGCGATTCACCCCTCCACTTT.

The table lists this clone with a few counts. The V call is TRBV9, the J call TRBJ1-4; TRBD1 agrees at 12 bases. This CDR3 comprises 18 residues. The V gene end was trimmed by 0 bases and the J gene end by 7 bases; junction bases not matched to a gene: 10. Germline CDR1 SGDLS, CDR2 YYNGEE. The CDR3 loop reads CASSVGPGTGGGGEKLFF. CDR3 nucleotides: TGTGCCAGCAGCGTAGGACCCGGGACAGGGGGCGGAGGTGAAAAACTGTTTTTT.

Concerning this clone itself: The sample holds other DNA sequences that translate to the same CDR3. The rearrangement joins TRBV30 to TRBJ2-5; D is ambiguous. This CDR3 contains 13 residues. CDR1 GTSNPN and CDR2 SVGIG come from the germline V gene (reference sequence). Deletions cut 0 bases from V and 5 bases from J, with 10 bases between. CDR3 sequence: CAWSVRVRETQYF. The CDR3 DNA reads as TGTGCCTGGAGTGTACGGGTGCGGGAGACCCAGTACTTC.

The chain couples TRBV5-4 to TRBJ2-3; 11 bases align to TRBD2. In germline, CDR1 is SGHNT, CDR2 YYREEE (reference sequence). The CDR3 spans 15 residues. The trim removed 2 bases at V and 4 bases at J, leaving 3 bases unmatched. This chain's CDR3 is CASSFPSGGPDTQYF. Here the CDR3 DNA reads TGTGCCAGCAGCTTTCCTAGCGGGGGGCCAGATACGCAGTATTTT.

This sequence joins TRBV9 and TRBJ2-5, with D possibly TRBD1 on 6 matching bases. The CDR3 loop spans 14 amino acids. V was pared by 0 bases and J by 5 bases, with 11 bases between. Germline V CDR1 and CDR2: SGDLS, YYNGEE. Written as DNA, the CDR3 is TGTGCCAGCAGCGTAGGCGGACAGAGCGAGACCCAGTACTTC. This codes for CASSVGGQSETQYF.

The chain links TRBV6-5 to TRBJ2-3; 11 nucleotides match TRBD2. The germline gives CDR1 MNHEY, CDR2 SVGAGI. This CDR3 comprises 14 residues. V shed 6 bases, J shed 3 bases, and the junction held 2 bases outside the gene matches. DNA for the CDR3: TGTGCCAGCAGGGGGACTAGCGGTACAGATACGCAGTATTTT. Translated, it gives CASRGTSGTDTQYF.

The gene calls are TRBV29-1 and TRBJ2-7; TRBD1 matches 9 bases. From germline, CDR1 is SQVTM and CDR2 ANQGSEA. The CDR3 spans 12 residues. V was clipped by 7 bases and J by 3 bases; unmatched bases: 4. The CDR3 protein is CSATGQGYEQYF. In nucleotides, the CDR3 is TGCAGCGCAACGGGACAGGGCTACGAGCAGTACTTC.

As DNA, the CDR3 is TGTGCCAGCAGTTCGACAGGGGCACTCGGAGATACGCAGTATTTT. Translated: CASSSTGALGDTQYF. The chain employs TRBV28 and TRBJ2-3, with TRBD1 matching 8 bases. The CDR3 is 15 residues long. The germline V gene encodes CDR1 MDHEN and CDR2 SYDVKM. Trimming cost V 4 bases and J 5 bases; bases outside gene matches: 8.

The V call is TRBV6-5, the J call TRBJ1-6, with D tentatively TRBD1 (5 bases). The CDR3 length is 15 residues. Trimming cost V 2 bases and J 7 bases, with 12 bases left between them. CDR1 is MNHEY and CDR2 is SVGAGI in the germline V gene. In DNA form, the CDR3 reads TGTGCCAGCAGTTACGGTCGCAGGGCGAATTCACCCCTCCACTTT. As protein: CASSYGRRANSPLHF.

The chain links TRBV11-2 to TRBJ1-2; D unclear. V was shortened by 8 bases and J by 1 base, with 11 bases between the two germline ends. Germline-derived CDR1 and CDR2 are SGHAT and FQNNGV. The CDR3 is 13 residues long. The DNA for the CDR3 is TGTGCCAGCCAGAGGGAGGTTAACTATGGCTACACCTTC. This translates into CASQREVNYGYTF. Filled out from reference TRBV11-2 and TRBJ1-2, the complete variable domain reads EAGVAQSPRYKIIEKRQSVAFWCNPISGHATLYWYQQILGQGPKLLIQFQNNGVVDDSQLPKDRFSAERLKGVDSTLKIQPAKLEDSAVYLCASQREVNYGYTFGSGTRLTVV.

The chain links TRBV6-1 to TRBJ1-1, with D possibly matching TRBD1 (6 bases). The germline V gene encodes CDR1 MNHNS and CDR2 SASEGT. This CDR3 contains 15 residues. The V gene lost 5 bases and the J gene lost 1 base, with 14 bases spanning the gap. Here the CDR3 DNA reads TGTGCCAGCAGTACCCGAGGGGGTGAGAACACTGAAGCTTTCTTT. Translated, it gives CASSTRGGENTEAFF.

The chain carries TRBV15 and TRBJ1-4, with D unresolved. This CDR3 is 15 amino acids long. Per germline, CDR1 LNHNV and CDR2 YYDKDF (reference sequence). Trimming removed 2 bases from V and 3 bases from J, with 10 bases in between. The CDR3 region has the DNA TGTGCCACCAGCAGACAGTTTTCTGCTAATGAAAAACTGTTTTTT. Residues: CATSRQFSANEKLFF. Full variable domain (rest looked up from reference TRBV15 and TRBJ1-4): DAMVIQNPRYQVTQFGKPVTLSCSQTLNHNVMYWYQQKSSQAPKLLFHYYDKDFNNEADTPDNFQSRRPNTSFCFLDIRSPGLGDTAMYLCATSRQFSANEKLFFGSGTQLSVL.

This chain links TRBV6-5 with TRBJ1-4; D not certain. V lost 5 bases to trimming and J lost 5 bases, with 6 bases between them. The germline V gene has CDR1 MNHEY and CDR2 SVGAGI. This CDR3 is 12 amino acids long. For the CDR3, the DNA is TGTGCCAGCAGTCCCAGGAATGAAAAACTGTTTTTT. It codes for CASSPRNEKLFF.

This clone occurred once. V usage is TRBV5-6 and J usage is TRBJ2-4; a possible D gene is TRBD2 (6 bases). Germline CDR1 is SGHDT and CDR2 is YYEEEE. The CDR3 loop spans 16 amino acids. V gave up 4 bases and J gave up 7 bases, with 21 bases separating them. The CDR3 nucleotides are TGTGCCAGCAGCCTACGGGACGGCTTTGGAGGGAACATTCAGTACTTC. It is translated as CASSLRDGFGGNIQYF.

The table lists this clone with a few counts. This chain joins TRBV7-2 and TRBJ1-4; D remains unclear. V lost 5 bases and J lost 1, with 11 bases in between. Per the germline V gene, CDR1 is SGHTA and CDR2 is FQGNSA. The CDR3 loop spans 15 amino acids. CDR3 region: CASSAQQLTNEKLFF. The DNA of the CDR3 is TGTGCCAGCAGCGCCCAACAGTTAACTAATGAAAAACTGTTTTTT. The full variable domain, its missing parts supplied by reference TRBV7-2 and TRBJ1-4, is GAGVSQSPSNKVTEKGKDVELRCDPISGHTALYWYRQSLGQGLEFLIYFQGNSAPDKSGLPSDRFSAERTGGSVSTLTIQRTQQEDSAVYLCASSAQQLTNEKLFFGSGTQLSVL.

The chain carries TRBV30 and TRBJ1-2; no clear D gene. CDR1 is GTSNPN and CDR2 is SVGIG in the germline V gene (reference sequence). The V gene lost 6 bases and the J gene lost 8 bases, with 7 bases spanning the gap. The CDR3 is 9 amino acids. For the CDR3, the DNA is TGTGCCTGTAGAGAAGGCTACACCTTC. It specifies CACREGYTF.

J is TRBJ2-3 and V is TRBV9; D may be TRBD2 (6 bases). Trimming cost V 3 bases and J 4 bases, with 21 bases left between them. Germline V gives CDR1 SGDLS, CDR2 YYNGEE. This CDR3 is 17 amino acids long. In DNA form, the CDR3 reads TGTGCCAGCAGCGCATCAGCCGACCTGCGGGAACCAGATACGCAGTATTTT. It specifies CASSASADLREPDTQYF.

This clone was seen just once. This chain connects TRBV7-2 to TRBJ2-2; 8 bases are shared with TRBD2. The CDR3 covers 19 residues. The V segment lost 4 bases and the J segment 4 bases; nucleotides outside the gene matches: 17. Germline V gives CDR1 SGHTA, CDR2 FQGNSA. Written as DNA, the CDR3 is TGTGCCAGCAGCTACCGCAGACCAAGCGGGAGCAAGGGCACCGGGGAGCTGTTTTTT. This sequence encodes CASSYRRPSGSKGTGELFF.

The CDR3 loop reads CASRKDRVSDGYTF. The CDR3, as DNA: TGTGCCAGTAGGAAGGACAGGGTGTCAGATGGCTACACCTTC. The chain joins TRBV19 to TRBJ1-2; 8 bases fit TRBD1. CDR3 length: 14 amino acids. Germline values: CDR1 LNHDA, CDR2 SQIVND (reference sequence). The J segment lost 6 bases and the V segment lost 6 bases, leaving 9 bases of the junction unmatched.

This chain connects TRBV18 to TRBJ2-7; 12 bases agree with TRBD2. V gave up 2 bases and J gave up 4 bases; unmatched junction bases: 6. Germline V gene lookup returns CDR1 KGHSH and CDR2 LQKENI. The CDR3 loop spans 16 amino acids. The CDR3 DNA is TGTGCCAGCTCACCAGAGACTAGCGGGAGTTCGTACGAGCAGTACTTC. Amino acids: CASSPETSGSSYEQYF. Full variable domain (remainder filled in from reference TRBV18 and TRBJ2-7): NAGVMQNPRHLVRRRGQEARLRCSPMKGHSHVYWYRQLPEEGLKFMVYLQKENIIDESGMPKERFSAEFPKEGPSILRIQQVVRGDSAAYFCASSPETSGSSYEQYFGPGTRLTVT.

V is TRBV11-2 and J is TRBJ2-7, with 8 bases aligning to TRBD1. Germline values: CDR1 SGHAT, CDR2 FQNNGV. The J segment lost 0 bases and the V segment lost 6 bases, leaving 7 bases of the junction unmatched. The CDR3 runs to 15 residues. CDR3: CASSPRQGYSYEQYF. The DNA of the CDR3 is TGTGCCAGCAGTCCGAGACAGGGGTACTCCTACGAGCAGTACTTC.

The V gene is TRBV13, the J gene TRBJ2-5, with TRBD2 matching over 10 bases. The V and J ends lost 2 bases and 5 bases, in that order; junction bases with no gene match: 8. This CDR3 region has 16 residues. Germline V gene sequence: CDR1 PRHDT, CDR2 FYEKMQ (reference sequence). The DNA of the CDR3 is TGTGCCAGCAGCTTACAGGCTAGCGGGAGTTGGGAGACCCAGTACTTC. Translated, it gives CASSLQASGSWETQYF.

V is TRBV27 and J is TRBJ1-2, with D unclear. Trimming removed 5 bases at V and 4 bases at J, with 14 bases between. The CDR3 sequence is 14 residues long. Germline V gene data show CDR1 as MNHEY and CDR2 as SMNVEV (reference sequence). CDR3 residues: CASSQRSQPYGYTF. The CDR3, as DNA: TGTGCCAGCAGTCAGAGGTCCCAGCCCTATGGCTACACCTTC.

V gene TRBV11-2 combines with J gene TRBJ2-1; D possibly corresponds to TRBD2 (6 bases). The CDR3 is 11 amino acids. Trimming took off 5 bases at V and 10 bases at J, with 9 bases between the two ends. Per the germline V gene, CDR1 is SGHAT and CDR2 is FQNNGV. CDR3 DNA sequence: TGTGCCAGCAGCGTCGCGGGGGAGCAGTTCTTC. It codes for CASSVAGEQFF.

This chain uses TRBV5-1 with TRBJ2-6; the match to TRBD2 covers 8 bases. J lost 0 bases, V lost 1 base, and 6 bases had no gene match. Germline CDR1 is SGHRS and CDR2 is YFSETQ. CDR3 size: 18 residues. The CDR3 loop reads CASSLFSGMDSGANVLTF. The CDR3 DNA reads TGCGCCAGCAGCTTGTTTAGCGGGATGGACTCTGGGGCCAACGTCCTGACTTTC.